This TCR beta chain stems from a study of blood T cell repertoires in COVID-19. Looking at the study overall: Acute and convalescent COVID-19 samples came from the United States, Italy and Spain. PBMCs, B-cell-depleted T cells, or T cells provided the cDNA or gDNA that made up the material.

Per germline, CDR1 MDHEN and CDR2 SYDVKM. V shed 5 bases and J 5 bases; nucleotides not matched to a gene: 7. CDR3 size: 14 residues. Study processing details: Amplification of reference gene primers provided the estimated nucleated cell counts. Some clones are missing from TCRdb's copy, which holds only in-frame ones; the method was immunoSEQ multiplex PCR. V and J calls and clone size are those listed in that table; D and trimming were worked out from the DNA. This repertoire shows approximately 98,000 clones, roughly 87% found once; its top ten account for 15% to 20%. Sequencing was done on a sample of peripheral blood. This chain joins TRBV28 and TRBJ2-7, with 9 bases fitting TRBD1. The clonotype was recovered from a man older than 75 with acute or convalescent COVID-19. The CDR3 is CASSTGTGPHEQYF. The DNA of the CDR3 is TGTGCCAGCAGTACCGGGACAGGGCCACACGAGCAGTACTTC.